What follows are 14 T cell receptor beta chains derived from one specimen sequenced in a study of blood T cell repertoires in COVID-19. The data were produced by immunoSEQ multiplex PCR, yet TCRdb's version contains in-frame clones alone and is incomplete. The sample lists approximately 500,000 clones; 88% were seen once. The sequenced sample consisted of PBMCs or T cells enriched from blood (not recorded which). The receptors were gathered from a woman between 40 and 50 years old who had recovered from COVID-19.

V usage is TRBV6-1 and J usage is TRBJ1-5, with D uncertain. Trimming shortened V by 1 base and J by 6 bases, and 10 bases separated the two germline ends. Germline V gene data show CDR1 as MNHNS and CDR2 as SASEGT. The CDR3 is 14 residues long. Written as DNA, the CDR3 is TGTGCCAGCAGTGAAGGGTCTGGGCGTCAGCCCCAGCATTTT. Its protein product is CASSEGSGRQPQHF.

The gene calls are TRBV2 and TRBJ2-7; the match to TRBD1 covers 9 bases. The CDR3 is 16 residues long. The V segment lost 1 base and the J segment 1 base; nucleotides outside the gene matches: 5. Per the germline V gene, CDR1 is SNHLY and CDR2 is FYNNEI. The CDR3 DNA follows: TGTGCCAGCAGTGAAGGAAGGGACAGGGTTTCCTACGAGCAGTACTTC. Translating gives CASSEGRDRVSYEQYF.

In this sample, this clone turned up once. This chain links TRBV4-2 with TRBJ2-5, with D possibly matching TRBD2 (5 bases). The CDR3 has 14 amino acids. Germline CDR1 and CDR2: LGHNA and YNFKEQ. The germline V and J ends were trimmed by 3 bases and 4 bases, with 12 bases remaining between them. The DNA of the CDR3 is TGTGCCAGCAGCCAGGAGGAGGTAGGAGAGACCCAGTACTTC. It specifies CASSQEEVGETQYF.

The V gene is TRBV6-5, the J gene TRBJ2-7; TRBD1 might be the D (7 bases). This CDR3 has 15 residues. Trimming took 2 bases from V and 7 from J, leaving 18 bases between them. Germline CDR1 and CDR2: MNHEY and SVGAGI. CDR3 amino acids: CASSYQQGTRGEQYF. CDR3 sequence (DNA): TGTGCCAGCAGTTACCAACAGGGGACCCGGGGGGAGCAGTACTTC.

The CDR3 DNA sequence: TGTGCCAGCAGCTACCTGACAGGGGGCCTTTACAATGAGCAGTTCTTC. Translated, it gives CASSYLTGGLYNEQFF. This chain joins TRBV3-1 (or the pseudogene TRBV3-2) and TRBJ2-1, with TRBD1 matching 10 bases. The CDR3 spans 16 residues. With 5 bases clipped from V and 4 bases from J, the junction kept 8 bases outside the gene matches. Germline V gene lookup returns CDR1 LGHDT and CDR2 YNNKEL (reference sequence).

The chain carries TRBV5-1 and TRBJ2-2; 14 nucleotides agree with TRBD2. The CDR3 consists of 14 residues. Germline CDR1 reads SGHRS; CDR2 reads YFSETQ. V shed 10 bases, J shed 6 bases, and the junction held 5 bases outside the gene matches. CDR3 residues: CACGTSGRAGELFF. CDR3 sequence (DNA): TGCGCCTGCGGGACTAGCGGGAGAGCCGGGGAGCTGTTTTTT.

V usage is TRBV2 and J usage is TRBJ2-2; maybe TRBD1 (6 bases). The ends were cut back, 7 bases at V and 1 base at J, with 7 bases in the middle. Germline V gives CDR1 SNHLY, CDR2 FYNNEI. The CDR3 covers 13 residues. CDR3 sequence: CASNRENTGELFF. CDR3 in DNA: TGTGCCAGCAACAGGGAGAACACCGGGGAGCTGTTTTTT.

The chain recombines TRBV29-1 with TRBJ2-2; 7 nucleotides agree with TRBD1. Germline trimming cut 5 bases from V and 1 base from J; bases unmatched to any gene: 7. This CDR3 region has 15 residues. Germline V gene sequence: CDR1 SQVTM, CDR2 ANQGSEA. This chain's CDR3 is CSVSYRGGNTGELFF. Written as DNA, the CDR3 is TGCAGCGTTTCTTACAGGGGCGGGAACACCGGGGAGCTGTTTTTT.

The chain combines TRBV15 with TRBJ2-1, with 14 bases aligning to TRBD2. The CDR3 length is 17 residues. The germline CDR1 and CDR2 sequences are LNHNV and YYDKDF (reference sequence). V shed 0 bases and J 6 bases; nucleotides not matched to a gene: 4. CDR3 sequence (DNA): TGTGCCACCAGCAGAGAGTCCGGACTAGCGGGAGGCAATGAGCAGTTCTTC. Protein: CATSRESGLAGGNEQFF.

This chain joins TRBV11-2 and TRBJ2-7; 13 bases agree with TRBD2. Losses at the gene ends were 5 bases for V and 3 bases for J; bases not matched to a gene: 4. This CDR3 has 15 amino acids. Germline CDR1 reads SGHAT; CDR2 reads FQNNGV. The CDR3 loop is CASSPRLAGGYEQYF. In nucleotides, the CDR3 is TGTGCCAGCAGCCCGAGACTAGCGGGGGGCTACGAGCAGTACTTC.

DNA for the CDR3: TGTGCCAGCAGCATGGTCGGGACGGGAGTGGAGACCCAGTACTTC. Encoded protein: CASSMVGTGVETQYF. The chain combines TRBV9 with TRBJ2-5; D is possibly TRBD2 (6 bases). The CDR3 runs 15 residues. Germline V CDR1 and CDR2: SGDLS, YYNGEE. Between the trimmed V and J ends, which lost 4 bases and 5 bases, there was a span of 18 bases.

The chain combines TRBV19 with TRBJ2-1; TRBD2 matches at 7 bases. This CDR3 has 15 amino acids. Germline V gene data show CDR1 as LNHDA and CDR2 as SQIVND (reference sequence). Trimming cost V 6 bases and J 5 bases; bases outside gene matches: 10. The CDR3 reads CASRALAEGHNEQFF. The DNA of the CDR3 is TGTGCCAGTAGGGCGCTAGCGGAGGGCCACAATGAGCAGTTCTTC.

This clone was seen only once. This chain joins TRBV6-5 and TRBJ2-7; D might be TRBD1 (5 bases). This CDR3 comprises 13 residues. The V gene's germline CDR1 is MNHEY and CDR2 SVGAGI. The ends were cut back, 6 bases at V and 4 bases at J, with 13 bases in the middle. DNA of the CDR3: TGTGCCAGCAGGAACGTACAGGAGTACGAGCAGTACTTC. It yields the protein CASRNVQEYEQYF.

The chain combines TRBV4-1 with TRBJ2-7; D call uncertain. The CDR3 totals 14 residues. V was shortened by 1 base and J by 2 bases, with 9 bases between the two germline ends. Germline V lookup: CDR1 MGHRA, CDR2 YSYEKL. Here the CDR3 DNA reads TGCGCCAGCAGCCAAGTCACACAGACCTACGAGCAGTACTTC. Translating it yields CASSQVTQTYEQYF.